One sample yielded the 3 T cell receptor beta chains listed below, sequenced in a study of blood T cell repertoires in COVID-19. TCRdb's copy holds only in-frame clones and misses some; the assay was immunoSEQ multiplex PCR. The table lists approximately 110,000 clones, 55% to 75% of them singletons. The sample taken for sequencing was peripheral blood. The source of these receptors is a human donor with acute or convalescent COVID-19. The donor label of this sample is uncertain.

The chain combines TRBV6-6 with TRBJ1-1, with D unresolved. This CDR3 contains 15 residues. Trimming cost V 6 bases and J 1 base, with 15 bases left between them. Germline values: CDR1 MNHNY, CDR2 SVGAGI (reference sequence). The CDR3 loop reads CASSHNKGGNTEAFF. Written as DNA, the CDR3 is TGTGCCAGCAGCCATAATAAAGGAGGGAACACTGAAGCTTTCTTT.

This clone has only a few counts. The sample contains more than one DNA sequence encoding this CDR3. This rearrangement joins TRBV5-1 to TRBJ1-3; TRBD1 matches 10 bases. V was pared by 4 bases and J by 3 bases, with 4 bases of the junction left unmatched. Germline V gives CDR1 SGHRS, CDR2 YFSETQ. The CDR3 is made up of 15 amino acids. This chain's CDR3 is CASSLWTGGGNTIYF. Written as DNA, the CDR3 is TGCGCCAGCAGCCTATGGACAGGGGGTGGAAACACCATATATTTT.

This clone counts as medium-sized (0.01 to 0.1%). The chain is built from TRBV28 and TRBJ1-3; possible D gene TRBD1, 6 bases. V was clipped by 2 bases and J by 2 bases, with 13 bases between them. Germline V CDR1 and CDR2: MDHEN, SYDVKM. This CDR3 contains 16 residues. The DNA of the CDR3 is TGTGCCAGCAGTTTAAACCCTCGACAGGCTGGAAACACCATATATTTT. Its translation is CASSLNPRQAGNTIYF.